This T cell receptor (beta chain) emerged from a study of CD8 T cells in ankylosing spondylitis. Regarding the study as a whole: Characteristic of ankylosing spondylitis blood, it appeared, was a TCR beta motif comprising several highly homologous variants. Some motif variants had been reported before (in reactive arthritis synovial fluid and blood).

A quantitative 5'-RACE method, one with molecular barcodes, was used to make TCR beta libraries. TCRdb ran MiXCR on the 5' RACE reads and lists one entry per CDR3 protein. The table lists approximately 35,000 distinct CDR3 sequences, more than 13% of them singletons, with more than 30% in the top ten. This clonotype has only a few counts. The antigen is undetermined. The V end lost 4 bases, the J end lost 1 base, and 16 bases lay between the germline ends. CDR3 length: 16 residues. Germline CDR1 reads MNHEY; CDR2 reads SVGEGT. The TCR was taken from a male donor with ankylosing spondylitis or in good health (not recorded which). Sequencing input: blood. The chain combines TRBV6-2 or TRBV6-3 with TRBJ1-1; tentative D call: TRBD1 (5 bases). CDR3 sequence reads: CASSSPVGGSNTEAFF. In DNA form, the CDR3 reads TGTGCCAGCAGTTCCCCGGTCGGGGGGTCGAACACTGAAGCTTTCTTT.